A selection of T cell receptor beta chains follows, all from one sample in a study of cytomegalovirus exposure and HLA in healthy donors. Sequencing used immunoSEQ multiplex PCR; TCRdb keeps in-frame clones, though not all of them. The table records some 150,000 clones, roughly four fifths of them present only once. The sequencing input was PBMCs. The receptors were gathered from a man between 60 and 75 years old in good health and CMV-seronegative. CDR3s include the opening cysteine and the closing phenylalanine or tryptophan. The order of the fields is V gene, clone size, CDR3 length, D gene, J gene, CDR3 DNA, CDR3 protein. A D gene is named only where the DNA matches it firmly. Some rows mark clone size as missing; the rest say once, few, many or name a class of expanded clone.

>TRBV28|few|15|TRBD1|TRBJ1-2
TGTGCCAGCAGTTACTCGGGACAGGGGATCTATGGCTACACCTTC
CASSYSGQGIYGYTF
>TRBV9|.|14|.|TRBJ2-5
TGTGCCAGCAGCGTAGGTGGGGGGTGGGAGACCCAGTACTTC
CASSVGGGWETQYF
>TRBV28|.|19|TRBD2|TRBJ2-7
TGTGCCAGCAGTTCAATGTCCATGGCTTTAGCGGGAGGGCCCTACGAGCAGTACTTC
CASSSMSMALAGGPYEQYF
>TRBV2|few|17|.|TRBJ1-4
TGTGCCAGCAGTGAATCCCCCCGACTGACAGGATGGGAAAAACTGTTTTTT
CASSESPRLTGWEKLFF
>TRBV5-4|few|17|TRBD1|TRBJ1-2
TGTGCCAGCAGCGCCAACGATGACAGGGAGAGATGGTATGGCTACACCTTC
CASSANDDRERWYGYTF
>TRBV7-2|few|16|TRBD2|TRBJ2-1
TGTGCCAGCAGCCCAACAAGGGTAGCGGGTTACAATGAGCAGTTCTTC
CASSPTRVAGYNEQFF
>TRBV18|.|14|.|TRBJ1-2
TGTGCCAGCTCGTGGGACTCCCTTTCCTATGGCTACACCTTC
CASSWDSLSYGYTF
>TRBV6-4|.|13|.|TRBJ1-1
TGTGCCAGCAGTGAGGTCCGCGGAACTGAAGCTTTCTTT
CASSEVRGTEAFF
>TRBV6-4|once|15|TRBD2|TRBJ2-2
TGTGCCAGCAGTGACTGGACTAGGGGCACCGGGGAGCTGTTTTTT
CASSDWTRGTGELFF
>TRBV9|.|14|TRBD1|TRBJ2-1
TGTGCCAGCAGCGCCGGGACAGGGTACAATGAGCAGTTCTTC
CASSAGTGYNEQFF
>TRBV18|.|16|.|TRBJ1-4
TGTGCCAGCTCACCACAGGTTCGCCAGGGCGACGAAAAACTGTTTTTT
CASSPQVRQGDEKLFF
>TRBV5-6|few|15|TRBD2|TRBJ2-1
TGTGCCAGCAGCTTGGCAGCGGGGATCTACAATGAGCAGTTCTTC
CASSLAAGIYNEQFF
>TRBV18|.|13|.|TRBJ1-1
TGTGCCAGCTCACTTAATTTTCTCACTGAAGCTTTCTTT
CASSLNFLTEAFF
>TRBV27|.|14|TRBD2|TRBJ2-1
TGTGCCAGCAGTGTCGGGACTAGTGGCCCCGAGCAGTTCTTC
CASSVGTSGPEQFF
>TRBV27|.|14|TRBD2|TRBJ2-1
TGTGCCAGCGTGGCGGGGGTCTCCTACAATGAGCAGTTCTTC
CASVAGVSYNEQFF
>TRBV7-2|.|14|.|TRBJ2-7
TGTGCCAGCAGCTTACTAGGTCAGAAGAACGAGCAGTACTTC
CASSLLGQKNEQYF
>TRBV11-2|.|17|.|TRBJ2-1
TGTGCCAGCAGCTTACTTTCTTCGGGAGTCCCTAGAAATGAGCAGTTCTTC
CASSLLSSGVPRNEQFF
>TRBV7-9|.|14|.|TRBJ1-6
TGTGCCAGCAGCGCTCTCACAGCTAATTCACCCCTCCACTTT
CASSALTANSPLHF
>TRBV7-9|few|16|.|TRBJ1-4
TGTGCCAGCAGCTTACAAGTAGGGGTCTTCGATGAAAAACTGTTTTTT
CASSLQVGVFDEKLFF
>TRBV19|.|18|TRBD1|TRBJ1-5
TGTGCCAGTAGTTTCAACCCCGGGACAGGGTATAGCAATCAGCCCCAGCATTTT
CASSFNPGTGYSNQPQHF
>TRBV6-4|once|15|TRBD2|TRBJ2-3
TGTGCCAGCAGTGAGCTAGCGGGGACGACTGGCGGGCAGTATTTT
CASSELAGTTGGQYF
>TRBV7-2|.|17|TRBD1|TRBJ1-2
TGTGCCAGCAGCACTATTCGTCGAGGAGCCCAGGGGGTCGGCTACACCTTC
CASSTIRRGAQGVGYTF
>TRBV11-3|.|15|TRBD1|TRBJ2-3
TGTGCCAGCAGCCCGGGACAGGGCGGCACAGATACGCAGTATTTT
CASSPGQGGTDTQYF
>TRBV30|.|18|TRBD2|TRBJ2-1
TGTGCCTGGAGTGGGAGGACTAGCGGGAGCCTGGTCTGGAATGAGCAGTTCTTC
CAWSGRTSGSLVWNEQFF
>TRBV6-5|.|15|TRBD2|TRBJ2-7
TGTGCCAGCAGTTACTCAGGGACTAGCGACTACGAGCAGTACTTC
CASSYSGTSDYEQYF
>TRBV4-2|.|17|TRBD2|TRBJ2-1
TGTGCCAGCAGCCAAGATGCGACTAGCGGGGGGTACAATGAGCAGTTCTTC
CASSQDATSGGYNEQFF
>TRBV10-3|.|13|.|TRBJ1-2
TGTGCCATCACCCCACAGAGTAACTATGGCTACACCTTC
CAITPQSNYGYTF
>TRBV6-5|.|13|TRBD1|TRBJ2-3
TGTGCCAGCATGGACAGGGTCACAGATACGCAGTATTTT
CASMDRVTDTQYF
>TRBV19|.|13|.|TRBJ1-2
TGTGCCAGCAACCCCGGGGTTGACTATGGCTACACCTTC
CASNPGVDYGYTF
>TRBV29-1|.|13|.|TRBJ2-3
TGCAGCGCCCCCACTGTTAGCCGGGATACGCAGTATTTT
CSAPTVSRDTQYF
>TRBV9|.|15|.|TRBJ2-1
TGTGCCAGCAGCGTTTCGGGGAGCTCCTACAATGAGCAGTTCTTC
CASSVSGSSYNEQFF
>TRBV18|.|13|.|TRBJ2-7
TGTGCCAGCTCACCGGACAGCTCCTACGAGCAGTACTTC
CASSPDSSYEQYF
>TRBV5-1|.|16|.|TRBJ2-1
TGCGCCAGCAGCTTGGGCTCTGGGCAAACCTACAATGAGCAGTTCTTC
CASSLGSGQTYNEQFF
>TRBV28|.|15|.|TRBJ2-2
TGTGCCAGCAGTACACCGGGACAATACACCGGGGAGCTGTTTTTT
CASSTPGQYTGELFF
>TRBV4-1|.|17|TRBD2|TRBJ2-1
TGCGCCAGCAGCCAGGGACTAGCGGGGGGGTCCTACAATGAGCAGTTCTTC
CASSQGLAGGSYNEQFF
>TRBV27|.|15|.|TRBJ1-2
TGTGCCAGCAGTTTATCGGCCAGAACTAACTATGGCTACACCTTC
CASSLSARTNYGYTF
>TRBV28|.|15|TRBD1|TRBJ1-2
TGTGCCAGCAGCTGGGACAGCTCCTCAAACTATGGCTACACCTTC
CASSWDSSSNYGYTF
>TRBV5-1|once|14|TRBD1|TRBJ1-6
TGCGCCAGCAGCACGGGACAGGCGGATTCACCCCTCCACTTT
CASSTGQADSPLHF
>TRBV7-9|.|13|.|TRBJ1-6
TGTTCCAGCAGCTTAGTTCAGGTTTCACCCCTCCACTTT
CSSSLVQVSPLHF
>TRBV19|few|15|TRBD2|TRBJ2-5
TGTGCCAGTAGTATCGGACTAGGCGGGGGAGAGACCCAGTACTTC
CASSIGLGGGETQYF
>TRBV6-6|.|13|.|TRBJ2-7
TGTGCCAGCAGTTATAATTCAGTCTGGGAGCAGTACTTC
CASSYNSVWEQYF
>TRBV6-6|.|13|TRBD1|TRBJ1-4
TGTGCCAGTGAGACAGGGGGCCGAGAAAAACTGTTTTTT
CASETGGREKLFF
>TRBV9|few|18|TRBD1|TRBJ1-5
TGTGCCAGCAGCGCCCCGGGACAGGGGGTACAAAGCAATCAGCCCCAGCATTTT
CASSAPGQGVQSNQPQHF
>TRBV14|.|14|.|TRBJ1-4
TGTGCCAGCAGCACGACGCGGGGATTTGAAAAACTGTTTTTT
CASSTTRGFEKLFF
>TRBV7-2|.|17|TRBD1|TRBJ1-2
TGTGCCAGCAGCACGAATGACAGGGGGCCCTATAACTATGGCTACACCTTC
CASSTNDRGPYNYGYTF
>TRBV9|.|14|.|TRBJ2-5
TGTGCCAGCAGCGCCCAGACAGGCCAAGGGACCCAGTACTTC
CASSAQTGQGTQYF
>TRBV10-3|.|14|TRBD1|TRBJ1-1
TGTGCCATCAGAACATCACAGGGGACCACTGAAGCTTTCTTT
CAIRTSQGTTEAFF
>TRBV7-9|few|19|TRBD2|TRBJ2-7
TGTTCCAGCAGCGACCCGACAGGATCTAGCGGGAGTAAGTCGTACGAGCAGTACTTC
CSSSDPTGSSGSKSYEQYF
>TRBV9|.|15|TRBD2|TRBJ2-3
TGTGCCAGCAGCTCCACTAGCGGGAGGCCAGATACGCAGTATTTT
CASSSTSGRPDTQYF
>TRBV29-1|.|13|TRBD1|TRBJ2-7
TGCAGCGCAGATGACAGGGGGAAAGACGAGCAGTACTTC
CSADDRGKDEQYF
>TRBV12-5|.|15|TRBD1|TRBJ2-7
TGTGCTAGTGGTAATGGGACAGGGGGTTCCTACGAGCAGTACTTC
CASGNGTGGSYEQYF
>TRBV9|.|14|TRBD1|TRBJ2-7
TGTGCCAGCAGCGACGGGACAGGGTTCAACGAGCAGTACTTC
CASSDGTGFNEQYF
>TRBV9|.|15|TRBD2|TRBJ2-3
TGTGCCAGCAGCACCAGCGGGGGGACCACAGATACGCAGTATTTT
CASSTSGGTTDTQYF
>TRBV6-5|.|14|TRBD2|TRBJ2-3
TGTGCCAGCAGGACTAGCAGGTACACAGATACGCAGTATTTT
CASRTSRYTDTQYF